The entry that follows covers one T cell receptor beta chain sequence. The target antigen is unknown. This CDR3 comprises 15 residues. Germline V gene sequence: CDR1 LNHDA, CDR2 SQIVND (reference sequence). These data come from a study of cytomegalovirus exposure and HLA in healthy donors. Overall study context: Researchers previously reported finding roughly 120 million unique TCR beta sequences from 170 million or so T cells. General study results and limits: Fewer than 200 TCR beta chains were listed as cytomegalovirus-associated. TCR beta chain V- and J-gene trimming was linked, in a later analysis, to a missense variant in DCLRE1C. The study assumed roughly uniform donor sequencing depth for presence/absence analyses.

Use of 60 Vbeta and 13 Jbeta primers characterized the PCR. Method: immunoSEQ multiplex PCR; TCRdb's copy keeps in-frame clones and lacks some. The data contain about 270,000 clones, about nine tenths of them seen just once; the ten biggest clones take up roughly 4%. The rearrangement joins TRBV19 to TRBJ2-5; 10 nucleotides line up with TRBD1. The J call may be in error: the DNA end matches TRBJ2-7 better. The sample comprised PBMCs. This clonotype was obtained from a man aged 40-49 years in good health and CMV-seropositive. The CDR3 DNA follows: TGTGCCAGTAGAACTATCGGGACAGGGGTCTACGAGCAGTACTTC. This translates into CASRTIGTGVYEQYF.